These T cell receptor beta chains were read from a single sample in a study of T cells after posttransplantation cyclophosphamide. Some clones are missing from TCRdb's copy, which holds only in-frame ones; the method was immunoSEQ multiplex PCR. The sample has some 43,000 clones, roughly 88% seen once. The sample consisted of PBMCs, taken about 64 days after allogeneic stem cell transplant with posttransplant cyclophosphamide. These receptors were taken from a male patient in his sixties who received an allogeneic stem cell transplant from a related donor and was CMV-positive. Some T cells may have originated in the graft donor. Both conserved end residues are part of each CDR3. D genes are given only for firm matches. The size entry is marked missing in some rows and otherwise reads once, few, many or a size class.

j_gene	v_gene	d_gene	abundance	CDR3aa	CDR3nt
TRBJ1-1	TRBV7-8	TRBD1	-	CASSPTGYGVNTEAFF	TGTGCCAGCAGCCCGACAGGGTACGGAGTGAACACTGAAGCTTTCTTT
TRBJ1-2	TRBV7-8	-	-	CASSLGAVGYTF	TGTGCCAGCAGCTTAGGTGCAGTTGGCTACACCTTC
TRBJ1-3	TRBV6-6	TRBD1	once	CASSARDSSIYTIYF	TGTGCCAGCAGTGCTCGGGACAGTTCCATATACACCATATATTTT
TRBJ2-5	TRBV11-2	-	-	CASSLTFRGARTYQETQYF	TGTGCCAGCAGCTTAACCTTCCGGGGGGCTCGAACGTACCAAGAGACCCAGTACTTC
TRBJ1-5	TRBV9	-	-	CASSVSFQDNQPQHF	TGTGCCAGCAGCGTAAGTTTTCAGGACAATCAGCCCCAGCATTTT
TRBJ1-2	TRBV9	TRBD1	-	CASSVDATDRVSNYGYTF	TGTGCCAGCAGCGTAGACGCGACGGACAGGGTTTCTAACTATGGCTACACCTTC
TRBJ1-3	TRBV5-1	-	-	CASSSAPTPSSGNTIYF	TGCGCCAGCAGCTCCGCTCCCACGCCGAGCTCTGGAAACACCATATATTTT
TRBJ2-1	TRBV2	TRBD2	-	CASSEAMTSNPTDEQFF	TGTGCCAGCAGTGAAGCGATGACTAGCAACCCCACGGATGAGCAGTTCTTC
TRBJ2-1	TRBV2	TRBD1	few	CASSDILIRQGVYNEQFF	TGTGCCAGCAGTGATATTCTCATCAGACAGGGGGTCTACAATGAGCAGTTCTTC
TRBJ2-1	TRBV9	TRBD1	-	CASSAPGQVYNEQFF	TGTGCCAGCAGCGCCCCGGGACAGGTTTACAATGAGCAGTTCTTC
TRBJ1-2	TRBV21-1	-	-	CASSKKQGKINYGYTF	TGTGCCAGCAGCAAAAAACAGGGGAAAATTAACTATGGCTACACCTTC
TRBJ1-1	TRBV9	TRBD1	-	CASKRQGGPNTEAFF	TGTGCCAGCAAAAGACAGGGGGGACCCAACACTGAAGCTTTCTTT
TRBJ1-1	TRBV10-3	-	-	CAISERAGVAFF	TGTGCCATCAGTGAGAGGGCAGGGGTGGCTTTCTTT
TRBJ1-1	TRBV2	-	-	CASRMSNNEAFF	TGTGCCAGCAGAATGAGTAATAATGAAGCTTTCTTT
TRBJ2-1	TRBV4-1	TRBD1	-	CASSQGQGNEQFF	TGCGCCAGCAGCCAGGGACAGGGGAATGAGCAGTTCTTC
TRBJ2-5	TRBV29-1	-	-	CSVLEETQYF	TGCAGCGTCCTAGAAGAGACCCAGTACTTC
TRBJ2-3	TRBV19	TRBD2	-	CASEEAAGGGADTQYF	TGTGCCAGTGAAGAGGCGGCCGGGGGAGGGGCAGATACGCAGTATTTT
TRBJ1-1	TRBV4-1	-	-	CASHRGSAGLMNTEAFF	TGCGCCAGCCACCGCGGGTCTGCGGGGCTAATGAACACTGAAGCTTTCTTT
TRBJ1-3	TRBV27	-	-	CASSSRGGRGNTIYF	TGTGCCAGCAGTTCAAGGGGGGGCAGGGGAAACACCATATATTTT
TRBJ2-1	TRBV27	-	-	CASSGNSSGSQYNEQFF	TGTGCCAGCAGTGGCAATTCCTCAGGGTCCCAATACAATGAGCAGTTCTTC
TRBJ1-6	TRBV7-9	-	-	CASSLGQGTYYNSPLHF	TGTGCCAGCAGCTTAGGGCAGGGGACCTATTATAATTCACCCCTCCACTTT
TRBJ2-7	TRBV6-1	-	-	CASSEFGSYEQYF	TGTGCCAGCAGTGAATTTGGCAGCTACGAGCAGTACTTC
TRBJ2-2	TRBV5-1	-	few	CASSFGDTTAGELFF	TGCGCCAGCAGCTTCGGGGACACCACAGCCGGGGAGCTGTTTTTT
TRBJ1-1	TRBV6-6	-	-	CASSDTGYTEAFF	TGTGCCAGCAGTGATACAGGTTACACTGAAGCTTTCTTT
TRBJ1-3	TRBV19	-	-	CASSPRGSSSGNTIYF	TGTGCCAGTAGTCCCCGAGGGTCGAGCTCTGGAAACACCATATATTTT
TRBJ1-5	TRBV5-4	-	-	CASSLVLPIAEQPQHF	TGTGCCAGCAGCTTGGTGCTCCCCATTGCAGAACAGCCCCAGCATTTT
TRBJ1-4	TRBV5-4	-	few	CASSYRVDDEKLFF	TGTGCCAGCAGCTACAGGGTAGATGATGAAAAACTGTTTTTT
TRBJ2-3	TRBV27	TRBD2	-	CASRTGLAGGPADTQYF	TGTGCCAGCAGAACTGGACTAGCGGGGGGGCCGGCGGATACGCAGTATTTT
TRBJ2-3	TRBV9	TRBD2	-	CASSVFSGGGSTDTQYF	TGTGCCAGCAGCGTATTTAGCGGGGGGGGTAGCACAGATACGCAGTATTTT
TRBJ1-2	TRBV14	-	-	CASSQELNYGYTF	TGTGCCAGCAGCCAGGAACTAAACTATGGCTACACCTTC
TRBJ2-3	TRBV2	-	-	CASSSSTDTQYF	TGTGCCAGCAGCTCTAGCACAGATACGCAGTATTTT
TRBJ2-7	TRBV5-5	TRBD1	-	CASNSRTGGDNHPPDF	TGTGCCAGCAACTCCCGGACAGGGGGCGATAACCACCCCCCGGACTTC
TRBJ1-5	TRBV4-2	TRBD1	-	CASRLGQGGSNQPQHF	TGTGCCAGCAGACTTGGACAGGGGGGAAGCAATCAGCCCCAGCATTTT
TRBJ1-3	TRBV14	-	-	CASSQRSSSGNTIYF	TGTGCCAGCAGCCAAAGGAGCAGCTCTGGAAACACCATATATTTT
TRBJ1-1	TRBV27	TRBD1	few	CASSWGQRDTEAFF	TGTGCCAGCAGTTGGGGACAGAGGGACACTGAAGCTTTCTTT
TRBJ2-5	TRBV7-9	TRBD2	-	CASSLGTVGGVQETQYF	TGTGCCAGCAGCTTAGGTACTGTGGGGGGGGTCCAAGAGACCCAGTACTTC
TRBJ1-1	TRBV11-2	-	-	CASSVGQKMNTEAFF	TGTGCCAGCAGCGTAGGACAGAAGATGAACACTGAAGCTTTCTTT
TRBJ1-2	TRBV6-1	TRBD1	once	CASRDSANYGYTF	TGTGCCAGTAGGGACAGCGCTAACTATGGCTACACCTTC
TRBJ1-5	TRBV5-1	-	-	CASSGGGSNQPQHF	TGCGCCAGCTCGGGGGGCGGGAGCAATCAGCCCCAGCATTTT
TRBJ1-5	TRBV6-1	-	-	CASREYSNQPQHF	TGTGCCAGCAGAGAGTATAGCAATCAGCCCCAGCATTTT
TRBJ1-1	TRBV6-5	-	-	CASSATTMNTEAFF	TGTGCCAGCAGTGCGACGACAATGAACACTGAAGCTTTCTTT
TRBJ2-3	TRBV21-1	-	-	CASTLSGGNTDTQYF	TGTGCCAGCACCCTCTCGGGGGGCAACACAGATACGCAGTATTTT
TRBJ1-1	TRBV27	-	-	CASSNRGSEAFF	TGTGCCAGCAGTAATAGGGGGTCTGAAGCTTTCTTT
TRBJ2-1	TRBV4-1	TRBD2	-	CASSQTGLAYNEQFF	TGCGCCAGCAGCCAAACGGGACTAGCGTACAATGAGCAGTTCTTC
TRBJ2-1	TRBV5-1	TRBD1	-	CASSPRDSSYNEQFF	TGCGCCAGCAGCCCACGGGACAGCTCCTACAATGAGCAGTTCTTC
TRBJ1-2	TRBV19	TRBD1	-	CASSKPPGQGANYGYTF	TGTGCCAGTAGTAAACCTCCGGGACAGGGTGCGAACTATGGCTACACCTTC